These 29 T cell receptor beta chains share one sample of origin, sequenced in a study of blood T cell repertoires in COVID-19. Repertoires were generated with immunoSEQ multiplex PCR, while TCRdb's copy carries only in-frame clones and drops some. The profile covers tens of thousands of clones, with 70% to 85% appearing a single time and approximately 2.5% taken by the ten largest. The sample comprised peripheral blood. These receptors all come from a man aged 45-60 years with acute or convalescent COVID-19.

This chain connects TRBV3-1 (or the pseudogene TRBV3-2) to TRBJ1-2; D gene unclear. The CDR3 sequence is 12 residues long. CDR1 LGHDT and CDR2 YNNKEL come from the germline V gene (reference sequence). V lost 1 base, J lost 4 bases, and 4 bases lay in between. The CDR3 here is CASSQVAYGYTF. The CDR3 DNA follows: TGTGCCAGCAGCCAAGTGGCCTATGGCTACACCTTC.

The chain employs TRBV21-1 and TRBJ2-3; TRBD1, the table's D call, was not compared with the DNA. TRBV21-1 is annotated as a pseudogene. The CDR3 is 17 amino acids. CDR3 amino acids: CASSMREQGALTDTQYF. CDR3 in DNA: TGTGCCAGCAGCATGAGGGAACAGGGGGCCCTCACAGATACGCAGTATTTT.

This clone was seen only once. The gene calls are TRBV12-2 and TRBJ2-3; the D segment call TRBD2 is taken from the table without a DNA check. TRBV12-2 is designated a pseudogene. The CDR3 totals 17 residues. CDR3 coding DNA: TGTGCAAGTCGCTTAGTCTCCGGACTAGCGGGAGTAGGTACGCAGTATTTT. Its protein product is CASRLVSGLAGVGTQYF.

The chain couples TRBV14 to TRBJ2-1; the D is unclear. Trimming left V 4 bases short and J 0 bases short, with 13 bases between. This CDR3 has 16 residues. Germline assignment: CDR1 SGHDN and CDR2 FVKESK. CDR3 in DNA: TGTGCCAGCAGCCTGACGAGGTCGAGCTCCTACAATGAGCAGTTCTTC. This encodes CASSLTRSSSYNEQFF.

The chain joins TRBV10-3 to TRBJ2-5; 7 nucleotides match TRBD2. Germline CDR1 ENHRY, CDR2 SYGVKD. The CDR3 contains 15 residues. The V segment lost 0 bases and the J segment 5 bases; nucleotides outside the gene matches: 6. In DNA, the CDR3 is TGTGCCATCAGTGAGTCTGGCGGGAGCGGTGAGACCCAGTACTTC. Translation: CAISESGGSGETQYF.

J is TRBJ2-1 and V is TRBV19; 7 bases align to TRBD1. J gave up 7 bases and V 5 bases, and 17 bases lay outside the gene matches. Germline-derived CDR1 and CDR2 are LNHDA and SQIVND (reference sequence). The CDR3 has 17 residues. This CDR3 is CASSPTPGTGDRNEQFF. CDR3 DNA sequence: TGTGCCAGTAGTCCAACCCCGGGAACAGGGGATCGGAATGAGCAGTTCTTC.

The rearrangement links TRBV6-5 to TRBJ1-4, with a tentative D call TRBD1 (5 bases). Germline-derived CDR1 and CDR2 are MNHEY and SVGAGI. V was trimmed by 5 bases and J by 5 bases, leaving 15 bases between them. The CDR3 sequence is 15 residues long. In nucleotides, the CDR3 is TGTGCCAGCAGTAGGAGTCAGGGTCCAAATGAAAAACTGTTTTTT. It encodes CASSRSQGPNEKLFF.

This clone occurred once. The CDR3 region is CASSLIPGAGQFYEQYF. CDR3 coding DNA: TGTGCCAGCAGCTTGATTCCGGGCGCGGGACAGTTCTACGAGCAGTACTTC. The genes are TRBV5-6 and TRBJ2-7; the D gene is possibly TRBD1 (7 bases). Germline CDR1 is SGHDT and CDR2 is YYEEEE. The length of the CDR3 is 17 residues. V lost 1 base and J lost 3, with 20 bases in between.

Only one count was recorded for this clone. The chain links TRBV2 to TRBJ2-7; the match to TRBD2 covers 10 bases. V lost 6 bases, J lost 6 bases, and 5 bases stayed unmatched. CDR3 length equals 13 residues. Germline V gene sequence: CDR1 SNHLY, CDR2 FYNNEI. The DNA of the CDR3 is TGTGCCAGCAGAGCGGGGGGGCGGGGCGAGCAGTACTTC. Its translation is CASRAGGRGEQYF.

This clone was counted once. The chain links TRBV28 to TRBJ1-5, with D unclear. Germline V CDR1 and CDR2: MDHEN, SYDVKM. Trimming took 0 bases from V and 4 from J, leaving 4 bases between them. CDR3 length: 13 residues. The CDR3 nucleotides are TGTGCCAGCAGTTTATGGGAGAATCAGCCCCAGCATTTT. This encodes CASSLWENQPQHF.

The CDR3 sequence: CASRAGTGSSYEQYF. The CDR3 DNA sequence: TGTGCCAGCAGGGCCGGGACAGGGAGCTCCTACGAGCAGTACTTC. The V and J genes are TRBV5-7 and TRBJ2-7; 9 bases match TRBD1. TRBV5-7 is sorted into the ORF group, with uncertain function. J gave up 0 bases and V 5 bases, and 6 bases lay outside the gene matches. This CDR3 comprises 15 residues.

The chain recombines TRBV27 with TRBJ2-7, with D perhaps matching TRBD2 (5 bases). The CDR3 loop spans 13 amino acids. Germline values: CDR1 MNHEY, CDR2 SMNVEV (reference sequence). V was shortened by 5 bases and J by 0 bases, with 8 bases between the two germline ends. This CDR3 reads CASSRGSSYEQYF. CDR3 nucleotides: TGTGCCAGCAGTAGAGGGAGCTCCTACGAGCAGTACTTC.

This chain links TRBV19 with TRBJ2-7; 10 bases map to TRBD1. The CDR3 has 16 amino acids. Trimming cost V 3 bases and J 1 base; bases outside gene matches: 6. CDR1 is LNHDA, CDR2 SQIVND, per germline (reference sequence). CDR3 region: CASSIGGTGASYEQYF. CDR3 DNA: TGTGCCAGTAGTATCGGCGGGACAGGGGCTTCCTACGAGCAGTACTTC.

This clone occurred once. The V gene is TRBV5-3, the J gene TRBJ2-7; D remains ambiguous. TRBV5-3 is flagged as an ORF with uncertain function. This CDR3 has 15 residues. Trimming stripped 0 bases from V and 9 bases from J, with 19 bases between. CDR3 DNA: TGTGCCAGAAGCTTGGACCCAGCCAAACCTACGGGGCAGTACTTC. Amino acids: CARSLDPAKPTGQYF.

Only one count was recorded for this clone. The chain uses TRBV7-9 and TRBJ1-2, with 11 bases lining up with TRBD1. The V gene end was trimmed by 0 bases and the J gene end by 3 bases; junction bases not matched to a gene: 0. The length of the CDR3 is 15 residues. Germline CDR1 SEHNR, CDR2 FQNEAQ (reference sequence). The CDR3 loop is CASSLAGQGDYGYTF. The CDR3 coding sequence is TGTGCCAGCAGCTTAGCGGGACAGGGGGACTATGGCTACACCTTC. Together with reference TRBV7-9 and TRBJ1-2, the CDR3 gives the full variable domain: DTGVSQNPRHKITKRGQNVTFRCDPISEHNRLYWYRQTLGQGPEFLTYFQNEAQLEKSRLLSDRFSAERPKGSFSTLEIQRTEQGDSAMYLCASSLAGQGDYGYTFGSGTRLTVV.

The genes are TRBV11-2 and TRBJ2-3; D might be TRBD2 (7 bases). Germline V gene data show CDR1 as SGHAT and CDR2 as FQNNGV. CDR3 length equals 13 residues. Trimming took 1 base from V and 9 from J, leaving 11 bases between them. CDR3 in amino acids: CASSLAGGRTQYF. The CDR3, as DNA: TGTGCCAGCAGCTTAGCCGGGGGGCGAACGCAGTATTTT. The full variable domain, in which reference TRBV11-2 and TRBJ2-3 provide the parts outside the CDR3, is EAGVAQSPRYKIIEKRQSVAFWCNPISGHATLYWYQQILGQGPKLLIQFQNNGVVDDSQLPKDRFSAERLKGVDSTLKIQPAKLEDSAVYLCASSLAGGRTQYFGPGTRLTVL.

This clone was seen once. This rearrangement joins TRBV5-1 to TRBJ2-2, with 7 bases lining up with TRBD1. The CDR3 is 16 amino acids. Germline V CDR1 and CDR2: SGHRS, YFSETQ. With V trimmed by 4 bases and J by 2 bases, 8 bases remained unmatched. DNA for the CDR3: TGCGCCAGCAGCCTCGGTACAGGGGCCAACACCGGGGAGCTGTTTTTT. This codes for CASSLGTGANTGELFF.

This chain joins TRBV19 and TRBJ2-7; TRBD1 matches at 7 bases. CDR1 and CDR2 (germline): LNHDA, SQIVND (reference sequence). With V trimmed by 5 bases and J by 3 bases, 10 bases remained unmatched. The length of the CDR3 is 15 residues. CDR3 amino acids: CASSLRQGNLYEQYF. Written as DNA, the CDR3 is TGTGCCAGTAGTCTAAGACAGGGAAATCTCTACGAGCAGTACTTC.

The gene calls are TRBV3-1 (or the pseudogene TRBV3-2) and TRBJ1-1; 8 bases line up with TRBD1. The germline CDR1 and CDR2 sequences are LGHDT and YNNKEL (reference sequence). CDR3 length equals 14 residues. V lost 3 bases, J lost 6 bases, and 6 bases stayed unmatched. CDR3 coding DNA: TGTGCCAGCAGCCAGACAGGGGTTAAATCTGAAGCTTTCTTT. Translation gives CASSQTGVKSEAFF.

This chain links TRBV18 with TRBJ1-1; TRBD1 matches 8 bases. After removal of 2 bases from V and 8 bases from J, the junction contained 13 bases not matched to a gene. Germline CDR1 KGHSH, CDR2 LQKENI. The CDR3 sequence is 16 residues long. The CDR3 nucleotides read TGTGCCAGCTCACCAGGGACAGGCCTAGGGTCTCAAGAAGCTTTCTTT. This codes for CASSPGTGLGSQEAFF.

In the case of this clone: One junction end does not reproduce the germline sequence, and a read error may be involved. The V call is TRBV30, the J call TRBJ1-3; 7 nucleotides match TRBD1. The germline V gene has CDR1 GTSNPN and CDR2 SVGIG (reference sequence). The CDR3 covers 12 residues. CDR3 region: CAWSVLPGQSNF. The CDR3 DNA is TGTGCCTGGAGTGTCCTCCCGGGACAGTCTAATTTT. Full variable domain (missing parts from reference TRBV30 and TRBJ1-3): SQTIHQWPATLVQPVGSPLSLECTVEGTSNPNLYWYRQAAGRGLQLLFYSVGIGQISSEVPQNLSASRPQDRQFILSSKKLLLSDSGFYLCAWSVLPGQSNFGEGSWLTVV.

The rearrangement joins TRBV5-1 to TRBJ1-3; 9 positions agree with TRBD1. J lost 0 bases, V lost 2 bases, and 15 bases had no gene match. Germline V gene data show CDR1 as SGHRS and CDR2 as YFSETQ. There are 20 residues in the CDR3. This CDR3 is CASSLLTGQGTDHSGNTIYF. CDR3 bases: TGCGCCAGCAGCTTACTCACGGGACAGGGTACGGATCACTCTGGAAACACCATATATTTT. The complete variable domain, with remaining parts taken from reference TRBV5-1 and TRBJ1-3, reads KAGVTQTPRYLIKTRGQQVTLSCSPISGHRSVSWYQQTPGQGLQFLFEYFSETQRNKGNFPGRFSGRQFSNSRSEMNVSTLELGDSALYLCASSLLTGQGTDHSGNTIYFGEGSWLTVV.

V gene TRBV2 combines with J gene TRBJ1-2; 7 nucleotides agree with TRBD1. V trimming: 8 bases; J trimming: 3 bases; junction bases outside the gene matches: 21. CDR1 SNHLY and CDR2 FYNNEI come from the germline V gene. The CDR3 runs to 18 residues. CDR3 sequence: CASDITRDSWEIDYGYTF. The CDR3 nucleotides read TGTGCCAGCGACATAACTCGGGACAGCTGGGAGATCGACTATGGCTACACCTTC.

CDR3 nucleotides: TGTGCCAGCTTATCCGTACACGCGAACACCGGGGAGCTGTTTTTT. The encoded protein is CASLSVHANTGELFF. The chain combines TRBV2 with TRBJ2-2; D unresolved. Germline CDR1 and CDR2: SNHLY and FYNNEI. The CDR3 covers 15 residues. With 8 bases removed from V and 0 bases from J, the gap between germline ends came to 13 bases. The full variable domain, its missing parts supplied by reference TRBV2 and TRBJ2-2, is EPEVTQTPSHQVTQMGQEVILRCVPISNHLYFYWYRQILGQKVEFLVSFYNNEISEKSEIFDDQFSVERPDGSNFTLKIRSTKLEDSAMYFCASLSVHANTGELFFGEGSRLTVL.

The gene calls are TRBV18 and TRBJ2-1; the match to TRBD2 covers 8 bases. Germline CDR1 is KGHSH and CDR2 is LQKENI. The trim removed 6 bases at V and 7 bases at J, leaving 5 bases unmatched. CDR3 length: 13 amino acids. This CDR3 is CASSPTSDNEQFF. As DNA, the CDR3 is TGTGCCAGCTCGCCGACTAGCGATAATGAGCAGTTCTTC.

The rearrangement uses TRBV2 and TRBJ1-1; D perhaps matches TRBD1 (5 bases). Trimming pared 3 bases from V and 2 bases from J, leaving 19 bases between. CDR1 is SNHLY, CDR2 FYNNEI, per germline. The CDR3 consists of 17 residues. DNA of the CDR3: TGTGCCAGCAGTGACCGACAGTTTAGAAACTTAAACACTGAAGCTTTCTTT. Protein sequence: CASSDRQFRNLNTEAFF.

This clone was detected a few times. The V and J genes are TRBV10-3 and TRBJ1-3, with D hard to call. This CDR3 comprises 14 residues. Germline CDR1 reads ENHRY; CDR2 reads SYGVKD. Trimming cost V 11 bases and J 1 base, with 15 bases left between them. DNA for the CDR3: TGTGCCTCCTCTCCAGATATTTCTGGAAACACCATATATTTT. This gives the protein CASSPDISGNTIYF.

This clone has just a few counts. The chain recombines TRBV10-2 with TRBJ1-1, with TRBD1 matching over 9 bases. The V segment lost 2 bases and the J segment 4 bases; nucleotides outside the gene matches: 5. There are 15 residues in the CDR3. The germline CDR1 and CDR2 sequences are WSHSY and SAAADI. This chain's CDR3 is CASSEAGTGFTEAFF. The CDR3 DNA sequence: TGCGCCAGCAGTGAGGCCGGGACAGGGTTCACTGAAGCTTTCTTT.

The V gene is TRBV3-1 (or the pseudogene TRBV3-2), the J gene TRBJ1-1; maybe TRBD1 (6 bases). The CDR3 spans 15 residues. Germline V gene sequence: CDR1 LGHDT, CDR2 YNNKEL (reference sequence). V lost 1 base to trimming and J lost 4 bases, with 13 bases between them. The CDR3 spells CASSQARGQGTEAFF. CDR3 nucleotide sequence: TGTGCCAGCAGCCAAGCGCGGGGGCAAGGCACTGAAGCTTTCTTT.